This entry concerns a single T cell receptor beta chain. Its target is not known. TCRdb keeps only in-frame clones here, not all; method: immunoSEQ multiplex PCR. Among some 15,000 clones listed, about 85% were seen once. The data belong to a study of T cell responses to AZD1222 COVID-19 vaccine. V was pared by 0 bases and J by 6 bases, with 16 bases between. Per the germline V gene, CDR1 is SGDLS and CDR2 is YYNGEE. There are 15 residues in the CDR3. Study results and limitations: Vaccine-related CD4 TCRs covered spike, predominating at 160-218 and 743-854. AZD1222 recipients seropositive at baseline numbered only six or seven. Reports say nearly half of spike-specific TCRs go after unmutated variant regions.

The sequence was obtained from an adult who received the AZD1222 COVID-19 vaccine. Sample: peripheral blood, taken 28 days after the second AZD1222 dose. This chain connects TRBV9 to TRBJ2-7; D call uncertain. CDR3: CASSVVGGLAAEQYF. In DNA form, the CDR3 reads TGTGCCAGCAGCGTAGTAGGTGGTTTGGCGGCCGAGCAGTACTTC. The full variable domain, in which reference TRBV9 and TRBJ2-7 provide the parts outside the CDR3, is DSGVTQTPKHLITATGQRVTLRCSPRSGDLSVYWYQQSLDQGLQFLIQYYNGEERAKGNILERFSAQQFPDLHSELNLSSLELGDSALYFCASSVVGGLAAEQYFGPGTRLTVT.